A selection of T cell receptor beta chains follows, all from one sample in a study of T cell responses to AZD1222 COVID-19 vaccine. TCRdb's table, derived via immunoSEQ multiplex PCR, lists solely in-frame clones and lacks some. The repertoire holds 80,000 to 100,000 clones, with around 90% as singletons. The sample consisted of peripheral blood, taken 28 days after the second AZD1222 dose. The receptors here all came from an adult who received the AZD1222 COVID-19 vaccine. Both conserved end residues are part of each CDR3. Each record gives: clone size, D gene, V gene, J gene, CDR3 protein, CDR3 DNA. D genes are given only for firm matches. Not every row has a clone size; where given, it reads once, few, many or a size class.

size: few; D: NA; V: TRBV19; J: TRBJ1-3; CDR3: CASSPTQGTPGNTIYF; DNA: TGTGCCAGTAGTCCGACTCAGGGCACTCCCGGAAACACCATATATTTT
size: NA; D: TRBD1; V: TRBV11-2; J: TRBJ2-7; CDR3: CASRRPGQGRNYEQYF; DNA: TGTGCCAGCAGACGACCAGGACAGGGAAGAAACTACGAGCAGTACTTC
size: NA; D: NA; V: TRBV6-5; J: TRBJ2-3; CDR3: CASKQDSDTQYF; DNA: TGTGCCAGCAAGCAGGATTCGGATACGCAGTATTTT
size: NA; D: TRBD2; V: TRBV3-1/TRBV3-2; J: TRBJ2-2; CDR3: CASRPGGSTGELFF; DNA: TGTGCCAGCAGACCCGGGGGGAGCACCGGGGAGCTGTTTTTT
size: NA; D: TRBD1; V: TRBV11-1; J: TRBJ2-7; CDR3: CASSPRQGVGEQYF; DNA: TGTGCCAGCAGCCCCCGACAGGGGGTTGGCGAGCAGTACTTC
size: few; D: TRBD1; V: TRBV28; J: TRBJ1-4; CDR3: CASSQGGATNEKLFF; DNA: TGTGCCAGCAGCCAAGGGGGCGCAACTAATGAAAAACTGTTTTTT
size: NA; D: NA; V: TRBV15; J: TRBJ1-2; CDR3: CATSTRGGGGYTF; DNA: TGTGCCACCAGCACCCGTGGGGGGGGCGGCTACACCTTC
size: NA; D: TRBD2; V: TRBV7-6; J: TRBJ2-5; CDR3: CASSLVGLGSETQYF; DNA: TGTGCCAGCAGCTTAGTTGGACTAGGTTCAGAGACCCAGTACTTC
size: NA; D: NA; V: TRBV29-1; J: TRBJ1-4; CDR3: CSVEDVLYGEKLFF; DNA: TGCAGCGTTGAAGATGTACTTTACGGTGAAAAACTGTTTTTT
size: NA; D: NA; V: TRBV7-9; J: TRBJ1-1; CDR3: CASSLGTNTEAFF; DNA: TGTGCCAGCAGCTTGGGCACGAACACTGAAGCTTTCTTT
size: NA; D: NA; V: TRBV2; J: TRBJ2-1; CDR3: CASSDGGRNEQFF; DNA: TGTGCCAGCAGTGATGGGGGAAGAAATGAGCAGTTCTTC
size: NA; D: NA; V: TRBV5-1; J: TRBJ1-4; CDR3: CASSFKGNEKLFF; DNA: TGCGCCAGCAGCTTCAAGGGCAATGAAAAACTGTTTTTT
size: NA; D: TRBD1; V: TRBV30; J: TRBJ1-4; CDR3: CAWSAGTGQNNEKLFF; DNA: TGTGCCTGGAGCGCCGGGACAGGGCAAAATAATGAAAAACTGTTTTTT
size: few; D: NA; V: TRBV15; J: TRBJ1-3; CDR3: CATSRGRGSGNTIYF; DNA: TGTGCCACCAGCAGGGGCAGGGGATCTGGAAACACCATATATTTT
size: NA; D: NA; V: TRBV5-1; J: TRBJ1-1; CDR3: CASSFTIPDTEAFF; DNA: TGCGCCAGCAGCTTCACCATCCCCGACACTGAAGCTTTCTTT
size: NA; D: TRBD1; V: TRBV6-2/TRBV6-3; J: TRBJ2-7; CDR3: CASSLQGGPYEQYF; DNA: TGTGCCAGCAGTCTACAGGGGGGACCCTACGAGCAGTACTTC
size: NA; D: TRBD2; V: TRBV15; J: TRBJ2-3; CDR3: CATSSSGASSTQYF; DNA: TGTGCCACCAGCAGTAGCGGGGCTTCGTCTACGCAGTATTTT
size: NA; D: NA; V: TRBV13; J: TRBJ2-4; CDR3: CASQGGGAKNIQYF; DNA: TGTGCCAGCCAGGGAGGGGGGGCCAAAAACATTCAGTACTTC
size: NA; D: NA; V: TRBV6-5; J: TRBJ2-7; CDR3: CASSYGTTNYEQYF; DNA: TGTGCCAGCAGTTACGGGACAACTAACTACGAGCAGTACTTC
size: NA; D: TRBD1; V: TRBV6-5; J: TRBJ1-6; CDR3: CASSSGGNSPLHF; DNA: TGTGCCAGCAGTTCAGGGGGGAATTCACCCCTCCACTTT
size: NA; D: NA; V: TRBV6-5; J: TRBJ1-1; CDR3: CASSYGLLNTEAFF; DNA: TGTGCCAGCAGTTACGGACTTTTGAACACTGAAGCTTTCTTT
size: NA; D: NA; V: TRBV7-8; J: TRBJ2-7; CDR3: CASSLQGYEQYF; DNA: TGTGCCAGCAGCCTACAGGGTTACGAGCAGTACTTC
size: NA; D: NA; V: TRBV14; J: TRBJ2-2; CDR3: CASSQDRGLANTGELFF; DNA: TGTGCCAGCAGCCAAGATCGAGGGCTAGCGAACACCGGGGAGCTGTTTTTT
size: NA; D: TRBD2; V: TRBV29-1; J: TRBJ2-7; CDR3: CSVTTSGVHEQYF; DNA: TGCAGCGTTACGACTAGCGGGGTCCACGAGCAGTACTTC
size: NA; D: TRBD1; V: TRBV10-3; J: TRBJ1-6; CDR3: CATGQGAVDNSPLHF; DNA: TGTGCCACCGGACAGGGGGCGGTGGATAATTCACCCCTCCACTTT
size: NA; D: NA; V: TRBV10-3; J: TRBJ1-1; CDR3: CAISESMAGLNTEAFF; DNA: TGTGCCATCAGTGAGTCTATGGCAGGGCTGAACACTGAAGCTTTCTTT
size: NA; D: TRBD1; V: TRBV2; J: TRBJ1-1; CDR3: CASSEQGAVNTEAFF; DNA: TGTGCCAGCAGCGAACAGGGGGCAGTGAACACTGAAGCTTTCTTT
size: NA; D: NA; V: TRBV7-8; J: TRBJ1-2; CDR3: CASSLGRGVRYGYTF; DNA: TGTGCCAGCAGCTTAGGGAGGGGGGTCCGGTATGGCTACACCTTC
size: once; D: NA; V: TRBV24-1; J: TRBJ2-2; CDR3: CATGSGAGELFF; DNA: TGTGCCACCGGTTCAGGGGCCGGGGAGCTGTTTTTT
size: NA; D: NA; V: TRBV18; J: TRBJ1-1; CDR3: CASSPGYAEAFF; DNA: TGTGCCAGCTCACCAGGGTATGCTGAAGCTTTCTTT
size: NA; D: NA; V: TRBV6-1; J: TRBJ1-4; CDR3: CASSDAGRTNEKLFF; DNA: TGTGCCAGCAGTGATGCAGGGAGAACTAATGAAAAACTGTTTTTT
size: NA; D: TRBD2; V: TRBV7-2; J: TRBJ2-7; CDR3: CASSLERPSGGYEQYF; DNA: TGTGCCAGCAGCTTAGAGCGGCCTAGCGGGGGCTACGAGCAGTACTTC
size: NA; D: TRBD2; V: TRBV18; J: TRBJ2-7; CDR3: CASSPGGEQYF; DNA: TGTGCCAGCTCACCCGGGGGGGAGCAGTACTTC
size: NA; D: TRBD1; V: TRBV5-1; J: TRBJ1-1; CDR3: CASSPGQGAEAFF; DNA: TGCGCCAGCAGCCCGGGACAGGGGGCTGAAGCTTTCTTT
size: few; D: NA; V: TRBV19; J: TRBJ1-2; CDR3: CASSPLSTTYGYTF; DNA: TGTGCCAGTAGTCCCCTTAGCACTACCTATGGCTACACCTTC
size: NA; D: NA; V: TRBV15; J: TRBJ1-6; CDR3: CATGASSYNSPLHF; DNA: TGTGCCACCGGCGCAAGCTCCTATAATTCACCCCTCCACTTT
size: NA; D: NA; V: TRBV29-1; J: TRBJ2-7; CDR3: CSVDAPGQRNEQYF; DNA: TGCAGCGTCGACGCACCGGGACAAAGAAACGAGCAGTACTTC
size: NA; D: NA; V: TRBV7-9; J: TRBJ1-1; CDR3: CASSLVETEAFF; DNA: TGTGCCAGCAGCTTAGTCGAGACTGAAGCTTTCTTT
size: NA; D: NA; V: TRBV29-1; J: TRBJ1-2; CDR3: CSSWGESGGGYTF; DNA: TGCAGCTCCTGGGGGGAATCAGGCGGTGGCTACACCTTC
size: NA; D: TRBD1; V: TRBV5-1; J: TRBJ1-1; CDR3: CASSLQGGMNTEAFF; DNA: TGCGCCAGCAGCTTGCAAGGGGGCATGAACACTGAAGCTTTCTTT
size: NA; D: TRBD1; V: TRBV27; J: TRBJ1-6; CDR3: CASTPGSRGYNSPLHF; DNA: TGTGCCAGCACCCCGGGATCCAGGGGGTATAATTCACCCCTCCACTTT
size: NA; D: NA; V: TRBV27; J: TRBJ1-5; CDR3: CASSLGRLDQPQHF; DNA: TGTGCCAGCAGCTTAGGGAGGCTTGATCAGCCCCAGCATTTT
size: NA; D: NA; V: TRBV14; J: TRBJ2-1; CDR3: CASSQSGGLAALTNEQFF; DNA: TGTGCCAGCAGCCAGTCTGGGGGGTTAGCGGCCCTTACCAATGAGCAGTTCTTC
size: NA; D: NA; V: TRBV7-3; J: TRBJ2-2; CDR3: CASSLGGLNTGELFF; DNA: TGTGCCAGCAGCTTGGGCGGGCTGAACACCGGGGAGCTGTTTTTT
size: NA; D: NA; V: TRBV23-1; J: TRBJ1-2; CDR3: CASSQSSSDSNNYGYTF; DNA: TGCGCCAGCAGTCAATCCTCTTCCGACTCGAATAACTATGGCTACACCTTC
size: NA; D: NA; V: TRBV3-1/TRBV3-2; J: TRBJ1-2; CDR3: CASSQDLSAGYYGYTF; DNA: TGTGCCAGCAGCCAAGATCTTTCGGCAGGGTACTATGGCTACACCTTC
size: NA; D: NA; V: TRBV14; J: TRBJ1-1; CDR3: CASSHTSVTEAFF; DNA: TGTGCCAGCAGCCATACATCGGTCACTGAAGCTTTCTTT
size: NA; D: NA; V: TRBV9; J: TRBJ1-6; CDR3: CASSVAGAVGSLHF; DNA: TGTGCCAGCAGCGTAGCCGGGGCAGTAGGTTCCCTCCACTTT
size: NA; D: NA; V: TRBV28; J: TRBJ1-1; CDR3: CASYTEGGTEAFF; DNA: TGTGCCAGTTATACCGAGGGGGGGACTGAAGCTTTCTTT
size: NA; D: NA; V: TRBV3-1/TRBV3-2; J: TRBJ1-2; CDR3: CASSQSHIQYGYTF; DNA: TGTGCCAGCAGCCAATCCCATATACAGTATGGCTACACCTTC
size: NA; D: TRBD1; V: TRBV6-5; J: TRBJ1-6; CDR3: CASRVGQGNSPLHF; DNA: TGTGCCAGCAGGGTCGGACAGGGGAATTCACCCCTCCACTTT
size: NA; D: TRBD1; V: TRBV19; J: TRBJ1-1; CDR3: CASIRTGVNTETFF; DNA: TGTGCCAGTATTCGGACAGGGGTGAACACTGAAACTTTCTTT
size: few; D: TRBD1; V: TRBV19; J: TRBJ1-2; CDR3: CASSNYRTGEYGYTF; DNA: TGTGCCAGTAGTAATTACCGGACAGGGGAATATGGCTACACCTTC
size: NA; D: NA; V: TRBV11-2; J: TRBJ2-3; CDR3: CASSTPPRAGRTDTQYF; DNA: TGTGCCAGCAGCACTCCCCCCCGGGCCGGTCGCACAGATACGCAGTATTTT
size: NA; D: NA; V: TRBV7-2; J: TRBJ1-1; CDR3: CASSVTTVNTEAFF; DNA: TGTGCCAGCAGCGTTACGACAGTGAACACTGAAGCTTTCTTT